This T cell receptor (beta chain) came from a study of OX40 agonist ivuxolimab in advanced cancers. General study findings and limits: Determination of antigen specificity was not performed for the expanded peripheral T cells. Those patients achieving a partial response at 0.1-3.0 mg/kg showed among the lowest clonal expansion.

The germline gives CDR1 MNHNY, CDR2 SVGAGI (reference sequence). This CDR3 contains 15 residues. V was shortened by 2 bases and J by 7 bases, with 18 bases between the two germline ends. Using immunoSEQ multiplex PCR, the repertoire was profiled, and TCRdb retains in-frame clones only, with some absent. The sample yields about 84,000 clones, 80% to 90% seen once. If patients had autoimmune disease history or systemic immunosuppression, they were excluded. On this clone itself: Its antigen is as yet unknown.

V usage is TRBV6-6 and J usage is TRBJ2-7, with D perhaps assigned TRBD1 or TRBD2 (7 bases each). This clonotype originated in an adult with an advanced solid tumor such as melanoma, head and neck, liver or kidney cancer. The source material was CD4+ or CD8+ T cells sorted from blood, sampled in a trial of the OX40 agonist ivuxolimab. CDR3 region: CASSYPRGGLYEQYF. CDR3 coding DNA: TGTGCCAGCAGTTACCCCAGGGGGGGCCTATATGAGCAGTACTTC.